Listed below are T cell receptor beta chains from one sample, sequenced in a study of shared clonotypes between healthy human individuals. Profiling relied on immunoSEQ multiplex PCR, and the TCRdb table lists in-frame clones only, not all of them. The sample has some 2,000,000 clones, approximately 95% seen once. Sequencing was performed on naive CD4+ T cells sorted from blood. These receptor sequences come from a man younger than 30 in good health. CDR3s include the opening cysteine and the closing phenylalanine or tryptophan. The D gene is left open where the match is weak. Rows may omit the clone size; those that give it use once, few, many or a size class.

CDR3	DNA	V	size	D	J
CASSLGENTGELFF	TGTGCTAGCAGCTTAGGGGAGAACACCGGGGAGCTGTTTTTT	TRBV7-7	once	.	TRBJ2-2
CASSKGTGVNTEAFF	TGTGCCAGCAGCAAAGGGACAGGGGTGAACACTGAAGCTTTCTTT	TRBV21-1	.	.	TRBJ1-1
CASSLGAGGQYEQYF	TGTGCCAGCAGCTTAGGGGCAGGGGGGCAGTACGAGCAGTACTTC	TRBV7-9	.	.	TRBJ2-7
CASSLGTGLWNEQFF	TGTGCCAGCAGCTTGGGGACAGGGCTTTGGAATGAGCAGTTCTTC	TRBV7-8	.	TRBD1	TRBJ2-1
CASSEAPSGANVLTF	TGTGCCAGCAGTGAAGCGCCCTCCGGGGCCAACGTCCTGACTTTC	TRBV2	.	.	TRBJ2-6
CASSASRQGAYTDTQYF	TGTGCCAGCAGTGCCTCCAGACAGGGCGCCTACACAGATACGCAGTATTTT	TRBV6-1	.	TRBD1	TRBJ2-3
CAIMQGVSGEAFF	TGTGCCATCATGCAGGGGGTTTCTGGTGAAGCTTTCTTT	TRBV10-3	.	TRBD1	TRBJ1-1
CASSLLGEPQHF	TGTGCCAGCAGCCTTCTAGGGGAGCCCCAGCATTTT	TRBV5-4	.	.	TRBJ1-5
CASSSGASGANTGELFF	TGTGCCAGCTCCTCAGGGGCTAGCGGGGCGAACACCGGGGAGCTGTTTTTT	TRBV18	.	TRBD2	TRBJ2-2
CASRRVRDRDSGANVLTF	TGCGCCAGCAGGCGCGTACGGGACAGGGACTCTGGGGCCAACGTCCTGACTTTC	TRBV4-1	.	TRBD1	TRBJ2-6
CASTGGAGLRETQYF	TGTGCCAGCACGGGGGGAGCGGGGCTTCGGGAGACCCAGTACTTC	TRBV6-5	few	TRBD2	TRBJ2-5
CASSFSDRVREQYF	TGTGCCAGCAGCTTCTCTGACAGGGTGAGGGAGCAGTACTTC	TRBV7-2	.	TRBD1	TRBJ2-7
CASSSRGELFF	TGTGCCAGCAGCTCCCGCGGGGAGCTGTTTTTT	TRBV5-6	.	.	TRBJ2-2
CASSPAEGLQPQHF	TGTGCCAGCTCACCTGCTGAGGGGTTGCAGCCCCAGCATTTT	TRBV18	.	.	TRBJ1-5
CASSLFSTGPTGELFF	TGTGCCAGCAGCTTGTTCTCAACAGGGCCCACCGGGGAGCTGTTTTTT	TRBV5-4	.	.	TRBJ2-2
CASMRDRGANYGYTF	TGTGCCAGCATGAGGGATAGAGGAGCTAACTATGGCTACACCTTC	TRBV6-1	.	.	TRBJ1-2
CAIKRDRATDTQYF	TGTGCCATCAAGAGGGACAGGGCTACAGATACGCAGTATTTT	TRBV10-3	.	TRBD1	TRBJ2-3
CASSRRWGGNTEAFF	TGCGCCAGCAGCCGCCGATGGGGCGGGAACACTGAAGCTTTCTTT	TRBV5-1	.	.	TRBJ1-1
CASSQTQYTDTQYF	TGCGCCAGCAGCCAAACCCAATACACAGATACGCAGTATTTT	TRBV4-1	.	.	TRBJ2-3
CASSLQSRGDTDTQYF	TGTGCCAGCAGCTTGCAGTCCAGGGGGGACACAGATACGCAGTATTTT	TRBV5-4	.	.	TRBJ2-3
CASSRGQWTGDYGYTF	TGTGCCAGCAGCCGGGGACAATGGACAGGGGACTATGGCTACACCTTC	TRBV11-2	.	TRBD1	TRBJ1-2
CASSIVAGSGNEQFF	TGTGCCAGCAGCATCGTTGCGGGGAGCGGTAATGAGCAGTTCTTC	TRBV7-2	.	.	TRBJ2-1